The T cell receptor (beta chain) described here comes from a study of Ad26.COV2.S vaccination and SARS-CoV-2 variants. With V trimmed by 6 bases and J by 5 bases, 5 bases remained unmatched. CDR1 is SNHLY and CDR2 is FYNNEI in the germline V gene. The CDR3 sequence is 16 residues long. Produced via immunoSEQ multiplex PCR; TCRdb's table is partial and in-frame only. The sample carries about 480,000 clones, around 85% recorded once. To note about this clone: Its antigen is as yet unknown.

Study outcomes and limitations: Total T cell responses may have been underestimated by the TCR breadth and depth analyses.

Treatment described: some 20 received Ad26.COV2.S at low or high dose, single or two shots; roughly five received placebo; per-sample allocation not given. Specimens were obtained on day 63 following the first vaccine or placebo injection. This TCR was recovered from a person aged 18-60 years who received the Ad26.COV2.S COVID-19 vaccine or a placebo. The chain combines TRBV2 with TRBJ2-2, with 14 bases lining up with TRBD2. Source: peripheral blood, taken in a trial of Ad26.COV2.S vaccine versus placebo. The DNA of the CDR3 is TGTGCCAGCAGGGGGACTAGCGGGAGTGGTACCGGGGAGCTGTTTTTT. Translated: CASRGTSGSGTGELFF.